These 14 T cell receptor beta chains came from one sample sequenced in a study of blood T cell repertoires in COVID-19. Method: immunoSEQ multiplex PCR; TCRdb's copy keeps in-frame clones and lacks some. This table has 100,000 or so clones, 85% to 90% appearing once. The specimen sequenced was peripheral blood. The receptor source for this set is a human donor in a cohort sampled during active COVID-19.

The chain couples TRBV18 to TRBJ2-1, with a weak D call TRBD1 (7 bases). The V gene's germline CDR1 is KGHSH and CDR2 LQKENI. Trimming stripped 3 bases from V and 2 bases from J, with 20 bases between. The CDR3 contains 18 residues. CDR3 bases: TGTGCCAGCTCACCCTTTTCGCAGGGGGGTCAAGCCTACAATGAGCAGTTCTTC. Amino acid sequence: CASSPFSQGGQAYNEQFF.

The chain carries TRBV27 and TRBJ1-2; D perhaps matches TRBD1 (5 bases). The CDR3 runs 17 residues. The V and J ends lost 6 bases and 3 bases respectively, with 23 bases between them. CDR1 is MNHEY, CDR2 SMNVEV, per germline (reference sequence). The chain's CDR3 is CASSPTPAGNRDYGYTF. In DNA, the CDR3 is TGTGCCAGCAGCCCAACCCCGGCAGGGAATCGAGACTATGGCTACACCTTC.

The rearrangement uses TRBV7-2 and TRBJ2-1, with D maybe TRBD1 (5 bases). Germline-derived CDR1 and CDR2 are SGHTA and FQGNSA. The CDR3 sequence is 14 residues long. The ends were cut back, 0 bases at V and 5 bases at J, with 8 bases in the middle. The CDR3 is CASSLAGPHNEQFF. CDR3 nucleotides: TGTGCCAGCAGCTTAGCGGGGCCACACAATGAGCAGTTCTTC.

This rearrangement joins TRBV19 to TRBJ2-5, with 11 bases fitting TRBD2. The CDR3 covers 16 residues. Looked up from germline, CDR1 is LNHDA and CDR2 is SQIVND (reference sequence). The trim removed 7 bases at V and 5 bases at J, leaving 12 bases unmatched. The CDR3 sequence: CASTEGASGGRETQYF. CDR3 in DNA: TGTGCCAGTACCGAAGGGGCTAGCGGGGGGAGGGAGACCCAGTACTTC.

This rearrangement joins TRBV6-5 to TRBJ1-2, with TRBD1 matching over 7 bases. This CDR3 is built from 13 residues. V lost 6 bases to trimming and J lost 4 bases; unmatched junction nucleotides: 5. Germline-derived CDR1 and CDR2 are MNHEY and SVGAGI. This chain's CDR3 is CASSSTGTYGYTF. The CDR3 nucleotides are TGTGCCAGCAGCTCGACAGGGACCTATGGCTACACCTTC.

The chain joins TRBV5-1 to TRBJ2-3, with 13 bases that match TRBD2. Germline CDR1 reads SGHRS; CDR2 reads YFSETQ. This CDR3 comprises 16 residues. J gave up 3 bases and V 0 bases, and 1 base lay outside the gene matches. CDR3 region: CASSLGTSGGTDTQYF. The CDR3 nucleotides are TGCGCCAGCAGCTTGGGGACTAGCGGGGGAACAGATACGCAGTATTTT.

The V and J genes are TRBV18 and TRBJ2-5, with no clear D. CDR3 size: 15 residues. V lost 4 bases to trimming and J lost 6 bases, with 18 bases between them. Germline V gene data show CDR1 as KGHSH and CDR2 as LQKENI. CDR3: CASSHSTLDFKTQYF. The CDR3 DNA sequence: TGTGCCAGCTCACACTCGACCCTAGACTTCAAGACCCAGTACTTC.

Concerning this clone: This same CDR3 is encoded by further DNA sequences in the sample. This chain uses TRBV7-2 with TRBJ2-5, with a tentative D call TRBD2 (6 bases). Germline CDR1 is SGHTA and CDR2 is FQGNSA. V lost 2 bases, J lost 0 bases, and 10 bases lay in between. The CDR3 covers 15 residues. The CDR3 nucleotides read TGTGCCAGCAGCTTATCCCGGGGGTACCAAGAGACCCAGTACTTC. This codes for CASSLSRGYQETQYF.

V usage is TRBV9 and J usage is TRBJ1-3; 8 nucleotides match TRBD1. V gave up 3 bases and J gave up 4 bases; unmatched junction bases: 6. CDR3 length: 15 amino acids. Looked up from germline, CDR1 is SGDLS and CDR2 is YYNGEE. The CDR3: CASSGPGQVGNTIYF. Written as DNA, the CDR3 is TGTGCCAGCAGCGGACCGGGACAGGTCGGAAACACCATATATTTT.

The rearrangement uses TRBV3-1 (or the pseudogene TRBV3-2) and TRBJ1-1, with unresolved D. CDR1 LGHDT and CDR2 YNNKEL come from the germline V gene (reference sequence). The CDR3 has 17 residues. Trimming removed 0 bases at V and 1 base at J, with 15 bases between. The CDR3 sequence is CASSQELAGKPNTEAFF. In nucleotides, the CDR3 is TGTGCCAGCAGCCAAGAGTTGGCAGGTAAGCCGAACACTGAAGCTTTCTTT.

The sample holds one count of this clone. The CDR3 bases are TGTGCCAGCAGCCCGGGGACAGGGAGTTCGTACGAGCAGTACTTC. Protein product: CASSPGTGSSYEQYF. The chain employs TRBV7-2 and TRBJ2-7; 9 nucleotides agree with TRBD1. Germline trimming cut 5 bases from V and 4 bases from J; bases unmatched to any gene: 9. Germline V lookup: CDR1 SGHTA, CDR2 FQGNSA. The CDR3 has 15 amino acids.

The V and J genes are TRBV29-1 and TRBJ2-1; 8 nucleotides match TRBD1. CDR3 length: 14 amino acids. CDR1 SQVTM and CDR2 ANQGSEA come from the germline V gene. Unmatched junction bases numbered 9, after V lost 7 bases and J lost 4 bases. The CDR3 DNA reads TGCAGCGCCGGGACAGGCGCCGGGTACAATGAGCAGTTCTTC. As protein: CSAGTGAGYNEQFF.

The chain couples TRBV15 to TRBJ1-6; 8 nucleotides align to TRBD1. The V gene end was trimmed by 0 bases and the J gene end by 9 bases; junction bases not matched to a gene: 4. This CDR3 spans 15 amino acids. Germline values: CDR1 LNHNV, CDR2 YYDKDF (reference sequence). This CDR3 is CATSRDQGTGSPLHF. The DNA for the CDR3 is TGTGCCACCAGCAGAGATCAGGGGACAGGTTCACCCCTCCACTTT. The variable domain in full, completed from reference TRBV15 and TRBJ1-6, reads DAMVIQNPRYQVTQFGKPVTLSCSQTLNHNVMYWYQQKSSQAPKLLFHYYDKDFNNEADTPDNFQSRRPNTSFCFLDIRSPGLGDTAMYLCATSRDQGTGSPLHFGNGTRLTVT.

The CDR3 spells CASRALAWETQYF. Here the CDR3 DNA reads TGTGCCAGCAGGGCACTAGCGTGGGAGACCCAGTACTTC. V gene TRBV11-1 combines with J gene TRBJ2-5; 7 bases are shared with TRBD2. V dropped 6 bases and J dropped 5; count of bases not matched to a gene: 6. Germline lookup yields CDR1 SGHAT and CDR2 FQDESV (reference sequence). This CDR3 comprises 13 residues.